The sequence of this TCR beta chain was determined in a study of T cells in Graves' hyperthyroidism and ophthalmopathy. Study-level findings and limits: Most expanded thyroid clonotypes above 0.001 also appeared in blood.

Lactation, pregnancy, other autoimmune disease or uncontrolled infection led to exclusion of patients. The authors took PBMCs from 10 ml fresh peripheral blood. This clonotype was counted only a few times. The antigen remains unidentified. Template material for amplifying TCR beta CDR3 regions consisted of RNA transcripts. The HTBI primer set was used in a first-round RT-PCR of the TCR CDR3. MiXCR, run by TCRdb on the multiplex PCR reads, gives a single entry per CDR3 protein. Of about 200,000 distinct CDR3 sequences listed, about a sixth are singletons. The CDR3 consists of 12 residues. Trimming took 8 bases from V and 0 from J, leaving 8 bases between them. Per germline, CDR1 WNHNN and CDR2 SYGVQD (reference sequence).

The sequence came from a woman between 45 and 65 years old with Graves' hyperthyroidism. This rearrangement joins TRBV10-1 to TRBJ2-7, with TRBD2 as a possible D gene (6 bases). Sequenced material: blood. The CDR3 sequence: CASAGCSYEQYF. The CDR3 coding sequence is TGCGCCAGCGCGGGGTGCTCCTACGAGCAGTACTTC.